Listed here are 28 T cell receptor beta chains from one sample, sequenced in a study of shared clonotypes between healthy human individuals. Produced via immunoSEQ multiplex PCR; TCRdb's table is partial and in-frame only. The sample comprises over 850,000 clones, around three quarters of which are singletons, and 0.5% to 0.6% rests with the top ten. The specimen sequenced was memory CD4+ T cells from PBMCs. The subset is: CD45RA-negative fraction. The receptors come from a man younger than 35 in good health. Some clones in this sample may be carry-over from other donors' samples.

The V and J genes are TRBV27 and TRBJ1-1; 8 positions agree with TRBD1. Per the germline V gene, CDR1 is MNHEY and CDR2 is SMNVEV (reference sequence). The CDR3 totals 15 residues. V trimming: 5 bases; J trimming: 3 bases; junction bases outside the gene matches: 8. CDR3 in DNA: TGTGCCAGCAGTACCCGCGACAGGGGTCACACTGAAGCTTTCTTT. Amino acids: CASSTRDRGHTEAFF.

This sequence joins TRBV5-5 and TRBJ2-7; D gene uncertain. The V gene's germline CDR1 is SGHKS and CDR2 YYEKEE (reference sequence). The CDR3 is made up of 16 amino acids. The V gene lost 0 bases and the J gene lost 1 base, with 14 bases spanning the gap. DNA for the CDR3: TGTGCCAGCAGCTTGGCGGTGCCGCCTTCTTCCTACGAGCAGTACTTC. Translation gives CASSLAVPPSSYEQYF.

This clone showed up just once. The DNA for the CDR3 is TGTGCCAGCAGCTTGGGCCCAAAAGAGACCCAGTACTTC. The encoded protein is CASSLGPKETQYF. The chain couples TRBV7-3 to TRBJ2-5; D unresolved. The CDR3 has 13 residues. The germline CDR1 and CDR2 sequences are SGHTA and FQGTGA. The V end was cut by 3 bases, the J end by 3 bases, with 8 bases between.

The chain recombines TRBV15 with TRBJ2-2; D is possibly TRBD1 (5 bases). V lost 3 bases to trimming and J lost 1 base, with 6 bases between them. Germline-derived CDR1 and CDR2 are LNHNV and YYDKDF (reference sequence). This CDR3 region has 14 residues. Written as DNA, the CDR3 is TGTGCCACCAGCAGCGACAGGAACACCGGGGAGCTGTTTTTT. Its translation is CATSSDRNTGELFF.

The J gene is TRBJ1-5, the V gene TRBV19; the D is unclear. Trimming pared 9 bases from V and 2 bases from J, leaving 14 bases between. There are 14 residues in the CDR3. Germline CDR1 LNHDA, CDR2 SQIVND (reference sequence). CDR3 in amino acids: CASSGFGGNQPQHF. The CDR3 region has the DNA TGTGCCAGCTCGGGGTTCGGGGGCAATCAGCCCCAGCATTTT.

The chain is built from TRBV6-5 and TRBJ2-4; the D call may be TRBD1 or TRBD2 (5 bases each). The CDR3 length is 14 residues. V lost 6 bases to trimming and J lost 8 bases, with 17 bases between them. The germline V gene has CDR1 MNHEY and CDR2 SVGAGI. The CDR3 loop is CASSPVFGADIQYF. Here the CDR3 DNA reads TGTGCCAGCAGCCCCGTGTTCGGGGCGGACATTCAGTACTTC.

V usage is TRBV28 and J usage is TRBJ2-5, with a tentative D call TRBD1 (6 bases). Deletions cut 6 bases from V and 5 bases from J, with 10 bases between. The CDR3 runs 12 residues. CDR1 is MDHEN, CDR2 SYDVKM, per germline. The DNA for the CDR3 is TGTGCCAGCAGACAGGGACCGGAGACCCAGTACTTC. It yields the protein CASRQGPETQYF.

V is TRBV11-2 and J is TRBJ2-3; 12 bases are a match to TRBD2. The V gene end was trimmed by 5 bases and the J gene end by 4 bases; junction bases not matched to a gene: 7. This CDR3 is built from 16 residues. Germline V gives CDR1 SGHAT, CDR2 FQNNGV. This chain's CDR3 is CASSQSLAGGADTQYF. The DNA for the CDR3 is TGTGCCAGCAGCCAAAGTCTAGCGGGAGGGGCAGATACGCAGTATTTT.

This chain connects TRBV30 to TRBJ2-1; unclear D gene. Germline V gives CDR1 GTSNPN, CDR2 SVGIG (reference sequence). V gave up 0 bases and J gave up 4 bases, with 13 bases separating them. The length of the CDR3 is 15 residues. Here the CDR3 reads CAWSVLGGLYNEQFF. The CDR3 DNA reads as TGTGCCTGGAGTGTACTCGGCGGCCTGTACAATGAGCAGTTCTTC.

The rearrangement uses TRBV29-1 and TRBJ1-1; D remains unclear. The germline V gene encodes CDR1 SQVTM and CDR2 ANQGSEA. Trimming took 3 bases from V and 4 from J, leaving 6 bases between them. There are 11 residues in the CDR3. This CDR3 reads CSVDWATEAFF. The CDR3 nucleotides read TGCAGCGTTGATTGGGCCACTGAAGCTTTCTTT.

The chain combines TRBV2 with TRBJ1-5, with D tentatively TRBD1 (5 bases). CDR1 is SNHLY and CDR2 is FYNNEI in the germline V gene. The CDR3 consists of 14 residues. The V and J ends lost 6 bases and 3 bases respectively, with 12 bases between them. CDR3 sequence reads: CASSEGRNNQPQHF. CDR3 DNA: TGTGCCAGCAGCGAGGGACGGAACAATCAGCCCCAGCATTTT. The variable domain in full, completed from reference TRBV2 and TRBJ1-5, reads EPEVTQTPSHQVTQMGQEVILRCVPISNHLYFYWYRQILGQKVEFLVSFYNNEISEKSEIFDDQFSVERPDGSNFTLKIRSTKLEDSAMYFCASSEGRNNQPQHFGDGTRLSIL.

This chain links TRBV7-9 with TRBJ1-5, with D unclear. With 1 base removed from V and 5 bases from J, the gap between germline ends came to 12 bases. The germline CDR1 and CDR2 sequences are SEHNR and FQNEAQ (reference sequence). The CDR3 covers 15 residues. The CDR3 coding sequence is TGTGCCAGCAGCTTAGGTGCAGGCTCTTATCAGCCCCAGCATTTT. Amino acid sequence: CASSLGAGSYQPQHF.

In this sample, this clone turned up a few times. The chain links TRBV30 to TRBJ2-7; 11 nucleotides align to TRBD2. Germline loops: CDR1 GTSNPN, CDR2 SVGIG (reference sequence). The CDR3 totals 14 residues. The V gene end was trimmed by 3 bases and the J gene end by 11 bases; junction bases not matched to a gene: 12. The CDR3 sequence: CAWRLGLAGGREYF. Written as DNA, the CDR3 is TGTGCCTGGAGGCTTGGGCTAGCGGGAGGTCGGGAGTACTTC.

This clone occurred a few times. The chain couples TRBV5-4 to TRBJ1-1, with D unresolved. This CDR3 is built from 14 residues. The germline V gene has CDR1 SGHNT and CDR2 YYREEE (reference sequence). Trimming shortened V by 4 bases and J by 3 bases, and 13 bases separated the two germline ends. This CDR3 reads CASSPRTGDTEAFF. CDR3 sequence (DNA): TGTGCCAGCAGCCCCCGGACTGGGGACACTGAAGCTTTCTTT.

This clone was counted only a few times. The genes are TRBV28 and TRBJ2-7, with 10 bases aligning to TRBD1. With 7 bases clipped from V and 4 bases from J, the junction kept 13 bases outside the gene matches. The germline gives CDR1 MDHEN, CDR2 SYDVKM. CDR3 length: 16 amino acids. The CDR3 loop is CASNTPGRDRGYEQYF. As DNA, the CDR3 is TGTGCCAGCAACACCCCAGGTCGGGACAGGGGATACGAGCAGTACTTC.

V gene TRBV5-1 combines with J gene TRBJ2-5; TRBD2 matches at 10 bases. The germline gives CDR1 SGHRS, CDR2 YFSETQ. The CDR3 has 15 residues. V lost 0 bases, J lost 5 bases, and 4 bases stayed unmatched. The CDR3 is CASSLEASGSETQYF. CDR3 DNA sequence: TGCGCCAGCAGCTTGGAGGCTAGCGGGAGTGAGACCCAGTACTTC.

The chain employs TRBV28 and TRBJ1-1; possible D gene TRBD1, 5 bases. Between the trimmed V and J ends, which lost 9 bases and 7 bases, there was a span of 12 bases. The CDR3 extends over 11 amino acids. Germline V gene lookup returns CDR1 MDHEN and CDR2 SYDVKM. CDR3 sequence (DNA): TGTGCCAGTCTATCAGACAGTGAAGCTTTCTTT. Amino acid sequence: CASLSDSEAFF. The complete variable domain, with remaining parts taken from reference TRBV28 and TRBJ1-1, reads DVKVTQSSRYLVKRTGEKVFLECVQDMDHENMFWYRQDPGLGLRLIYFSYDVKMKEKGDIPEGYSVSREKKERFSLILESASTNQTSMYLCASLSDSEAFFGQGTRLTVV.

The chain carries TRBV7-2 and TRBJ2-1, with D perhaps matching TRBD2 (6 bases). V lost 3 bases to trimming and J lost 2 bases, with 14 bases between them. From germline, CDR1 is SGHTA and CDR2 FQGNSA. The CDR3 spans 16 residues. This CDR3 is CASSFQGLPPYNEQFF. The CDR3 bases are TGTGCCAGCAGCTTCCAGGGACTTCCTCCCTACAATGAGCAGTTCTTC.

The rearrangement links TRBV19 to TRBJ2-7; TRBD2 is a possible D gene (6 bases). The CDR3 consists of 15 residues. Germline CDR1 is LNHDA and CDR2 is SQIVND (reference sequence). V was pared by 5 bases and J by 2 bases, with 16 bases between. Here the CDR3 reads CASSGSGPPAYEQYF. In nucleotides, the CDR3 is TGTGCCAGTAGTGGTAGCGGCCCACCGGCCTACGAGCAGTACTTC.

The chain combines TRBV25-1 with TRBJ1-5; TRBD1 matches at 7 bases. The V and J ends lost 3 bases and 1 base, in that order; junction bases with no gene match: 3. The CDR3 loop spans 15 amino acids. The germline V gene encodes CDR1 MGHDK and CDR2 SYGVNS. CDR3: CASSDTTGSNQPQHF. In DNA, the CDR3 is TGTGCCAGCAGTGACACGACAGGGAGCAATCAGCCCCAGCATTTT.

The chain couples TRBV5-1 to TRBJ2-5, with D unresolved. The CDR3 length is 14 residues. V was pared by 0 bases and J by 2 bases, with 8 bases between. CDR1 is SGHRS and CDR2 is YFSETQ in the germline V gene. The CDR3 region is CASSLETVQETQYF. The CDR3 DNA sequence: TGCGCCAGCAGCTTGGAAACGGTACAAGAGACCCAGTACTTC.

The CDR3 nucleotides read TGTGCCAGCAGCCTCACACTGGCAGATACGCAGTATTTT. It encodes CASSLTLADTQYF. The chain uses TRBV11-3 and TRBJ2-3; unclear D gene. The CDR3 is 13 amino acids. Trimming pared 5 bases from V and 4 bases from J, leaving 10 bases between. Germline CDR1 SGHNT, CDR2 YENEEA.

The CDR3 sequence: CASSIRQAEIMGYTF. DNA for the CDR3: TGTGCCAGCAGCATCCGACAGGCAGAGATAATGGGCTACACCTTC. This rearrangement joins TRBV7-2 to TRBJ1-2; perhaps TRBD1 as D (6 bases). This CDR3 spans 15 amino acids. V lost 5 bases, J lost 8 bases, and 21 bases lay in between. CDR1 SGHTA and CDR2 FQGNSA come from the germline V gene.

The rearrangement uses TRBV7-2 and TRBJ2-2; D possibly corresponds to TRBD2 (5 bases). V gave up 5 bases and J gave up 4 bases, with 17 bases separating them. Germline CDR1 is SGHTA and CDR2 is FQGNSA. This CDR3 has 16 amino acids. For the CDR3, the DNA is TGTGCCAGCAGCCCACAAGGAGCGGCGGGCACCGGGGAGCTGTTTTTT. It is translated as CASSPQGAAGTGELFF. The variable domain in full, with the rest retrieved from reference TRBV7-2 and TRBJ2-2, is GAGVSQSPSNKVTEKGKDVELRCDPISGHTALYWYRQSLGQGLEFLIYFQGNSAPDKSGLPSDRFSAERTGGSVSTLTIQRTQQEDSAVYLCASSPQGAAGTGELFFGEGSRLTVL.

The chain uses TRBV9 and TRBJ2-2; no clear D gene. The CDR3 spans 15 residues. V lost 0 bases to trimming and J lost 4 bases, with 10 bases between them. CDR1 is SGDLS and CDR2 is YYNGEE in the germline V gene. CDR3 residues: CASSVGPVGTGELFF. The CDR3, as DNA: TGTGCCAGCAGCGTAGGGCCGGTGGGCACCGGGGAGCTGTTTTTT.

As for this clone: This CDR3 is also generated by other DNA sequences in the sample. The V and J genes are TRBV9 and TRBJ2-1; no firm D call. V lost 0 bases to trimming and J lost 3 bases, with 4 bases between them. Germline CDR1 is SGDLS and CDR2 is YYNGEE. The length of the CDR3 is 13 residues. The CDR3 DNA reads TGTGCCAGCAGCGTAGCAGACTACAATGAGCAGTTCTTC. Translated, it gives CASSVADYNEQFF.

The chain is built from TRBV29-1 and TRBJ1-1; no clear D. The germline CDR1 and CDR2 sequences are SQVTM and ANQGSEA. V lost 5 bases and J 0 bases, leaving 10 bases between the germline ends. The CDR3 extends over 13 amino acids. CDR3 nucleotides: TGCAGCGTTTTTGAGGGCCTGAACACTGAAGCTTTCTTT. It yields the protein CSVFEGLNTEAFF.

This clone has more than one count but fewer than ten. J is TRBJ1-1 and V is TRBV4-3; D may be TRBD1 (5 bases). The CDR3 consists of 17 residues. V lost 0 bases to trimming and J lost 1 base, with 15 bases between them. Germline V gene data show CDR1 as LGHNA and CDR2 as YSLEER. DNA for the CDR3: TGCGCCAGCAGCCAAGATCCGGGGGTCCGAGCGAACACTGAAGCTTTCTTT. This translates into CASSQDPGVRANTEAFF.